These T cell receptor beta chains were read from a single sample in a study of blood T cell repertoires in COVID-19. Sequencing used immunoSEQ multiplex PCR; TCRdb keeps in-frame clones, though not all of them. The sample has about 490,000 clones, approximately 83% seen once. Sequenced input: peripheral blood. The receptor source for this set is a human donor in a cohort sampled during active COVID-19. The CDR3 runs from the conserved cysteine through the conserved F or W.

v_call cdr3_aa
TRBV7-2 CASSYEAASYEQYF
TRBV3-1/TRBV3-2 CASSPPGLARYNEQFF
TRBV7-7 CASSADRGPQETQYF
TRBV21-1 CASSKWGEDRRSSTDTQYF
TRBV19 CASSPRDTGTLKAFF
TRBV29-1 CSVALQDEQYF
TRBV10-3 CAHQGGGKNEQFF
TRBV27 CASSLVLTGGGRNEQFF
TRBV25-1 CASSDSSVNTEAFF
TRBV19 CASSITGGYYTGELFF
TRBV7-9 CASSLGVGATEAFF
TRBV9 CASSGGPFQSMGYTF
TRBV20-1 CSASQGKNTEAFF
TRBV10-3 CAIGTGSGNTIYF
TRBV7-2 CASSPPTSGLTGELFF
TRBV29-1 CSVGKDSSYNEQFF
TRBV3-1/TRBV3-2 CASSKRQGTYEQYF
TRBV3-1/TRBV3-2 CASSQKSPTTGNGYTF
TRBV4-3 CASSQDGLAVEKTQYF
TRBV30 CAWSRLAGDIDTQYF
TRBV5-1 CASSPDRGQVSNYEQYF
TRBV11-2 CASSQTGRNTEAFF